A single sample gave rise to the 27 T cell receptor beta chains below, sequenced in a study of shared clonotypes between healthy human individuals. Data came from immunoSEQ multiplex PCR; TCRdb stores just in-frame clones and leaves some out. The repertoire holds 2,500,000 or so clones, with 90% to 95% as singletons. Sequences were obtained from naive CD4+ T cells from PBMCs. Subset: CD45RA+ positively selected. The receptors originated from a man aged 18 to 29 in good health. Some clones in this sample may be carry-over from other donors' samples.

This clone appeared a single time. Other DNA sequences from this sample encode an identical CDR3 as well. The rearrangement links TRBV30 to TRBJ2-7; D possibly corresponds to TRBD2 (6 bases). Looked up from germline, CDR1 is GTSNPN and CDR2 is SVGIG (reference sequence). This CDR3 comprises 11 residues. V was shortened by 5 bases and J by 3 bases, with 8 bases between the two germline ends. The CDR3 DNA reads TGTGCCTGGGGGAGGAGCTACGAGCAGTACTTC. Protein: CAWGRSYEQYF.

With respect to this clone: The same CDR3 arises from other DNA sequences in this sample as well. The gene calls are TRBV19 and TRBJ2-7; 9 bases align to TRBD1. The germline V gene encodes CDR1 LNHDA and CDR2 SQIVND (reference sequence). Trimming at V came to 1 base and at J to 2 bases, leaving 0 bases not matched to a gene. This CDR3 is built from 14 residues. The CDR3 DNA reads as TGTGCCAGTAGTATAGGGACAGGGGCCTACGAGCAGTACTTC. Its translation is CASSIGTGAYEQYF.

This chain uses TRBV5-1 with TRBJ2-7; D gene ambiguous. With 0 bases removed from V and 7 bases from J, the gap between germline ends came to 14 bases. The CDR3 covers 14 residues. Per germline, CDR1 SGHRS and CDR2 YFSETQ. The CDR3 bases are TGCGCCAGCAGCTTGGTAGTCTCCCAAGGTGAGCAGTACTTC. Protein product: CASSLVVSQGEQYF.

Only one count was recorded for this clone. This rearrangement joins TRBV9 to TRBJ2-2; maybe TRBD1 (7 bases). V shed 0 bases and J shed 3 bases, with 12 bases lying between them. CDR3 length: 16 residues. Germline V lookup: CDR1 SGDLS, CDR2 YYNGEE. The CDR3 region is CASSVDPRGDTGELFF. CDR3 bases: TGTGCCAGCAGCGTAGATCCCAGGGGGGACACCGGGGAGCTGTTTTTT.

The V and J genes are TRBV28 and TRBJ2-7; D unclear. Germline V lookup: CDR1 MDHEN, CDR2 SYDVKM. The CDR3 is made up of 15 amino acids. V lost 3 bases, J lost 0 bases, and 12 bases lay in between. CDR3 DNA sequence: TGTGCCAGCAGTTTTCCAAGCCGAAACTCCTACGAGCAGTACTTC. Its protein product is CASSFPSRNSYEQYF. Full variable domain (remainder filled in from reference TRBV28 and TRBJ2-7): DVKVTQSSRYLVKRTGEKVFLECVQDMDHENMFWYRQDPGLGLRLIYFSYDVKMKEKGDIPEGYSVSREKKERFSLILESASTNQTSMYLCASSFPSRNSYEQYFGPGTRLTVT.

The chain employs TRBV30 and TRBJ1-5; 7 nucleotides align to TRBD1. CDR1 and CDR2 (germline): GTSNPN, SVGIG (reference sequence). CDR3 size: 14 residues. V shed 0 bases, J shed 5 bases, and the junction held 4 bases outside the gene matches. CDR3 loop: CAWSVQGPHQPQHF. The CDR3 DNA follows: TGTGCCTGGAGTGTACAGGGGCCTCATCAGCCCCAGCATTTT.

The rearrangement joins TRBV7-9 to TRBJ1-5; 8 positions match TRBD1. Trimming at V came to 5 bases and at J to 0 bases, leaving 12 bases not matched to a gene. This CDR3 spans 18 amino acids. Germline V gene lookup returns CDR1 SEHNR and CDR2 FQNEAQ (reference sequence). The CDR3 loop reads CASSTPPGTGYSNQPQHF. CDR3 DNA sequence: TGTGCCAGCAGCACCCCTCCCGGGACAGGTTATAGCAATCAGCCCCAGCATTTT.

This clone has a single count. This chain uses TRBV7-9 with TRBJ1-1; 7 bases line up with TRBD1. CDR1 is SEHNR and CDR2 is FQNEAQ in the germline V gene (reference sequence). CDR3 length equals 15 residues. After removal of 1 base from V and 1 base from J, the junction contained 3 bases not matched to a gene. CDR3 coding DNA: TGTGCCAGCAGCTTAGTGCGACAGGGGAACACTGAAGCTTTCTTT. It specifies CASSLVRQGNTEAFF.

The rearrangement links TRBV2 to TRBJ1-1; no clear D. Germline lookup yields CDR1 SNHLY and CDR2 FYNNEI. CDR3 length equals 14 residues. Trimming left V 4 bases short and J 5 bases short, with 14 bases between. The CDR3 nucleotides are TGTGCCAGCAGTGGGTTGGTTCTGGGGACTGAAGCTTTCTTT. Translated, it gives CASSGLVLGTEAFF.

The genes are TRBV19 and TRBJ1-1; 7 bases match TRBD1. This CDR3 spans 14 amino acids. The germline CDR1 and CDR2 sequences are LNHDA and SQIVND (reference sequence). J gave up 5 bases and V 1 base, and 4 bases lay outside the gene matches. CDR3 sequence: CASSIAAGGTEAFF. The CDR3 DNA sequence: TGTGCCAGTAGTATAGCGGCAGGGGGGACTGAAGCTTTCTTT.

The chain carries TRBV28 and TRBJ1-5, with TRBD1 as a possible D gene (5 bases). V dropped 4 bases and J dropped 5 bases, with 12 bases sitting between them. The V gene's germline CDR1 is MDHEN and CDR2 SYDVKM. The CDR3 has 14 residues. CDR3 DNA: TGTGCCAGCAGTTCTCAGGGAGAGTATCAGCCCCAGCATTTT. It specifies CASSSQGEYQPQHF.

Comments on this clone: Other DNA sequences within the sample encode an identical CDR3. This chain connects TRBV5-1 to TRBJ2-3, with 9 bases matching TRBD2. CDR3 size: 16 residues. Germline CDR1 and CDR2: SGHRS and YFSETQ. With 0 bases clipped from V and 3 bases from J, the junction kept 5 bases outside the gene matches. Here the CDR3 reads CASSLVSGSLTDTQYF. The CDR3 nucleotides are TGCGCCAGCAGCTTGGTTAGCGGGAGTCTAACAGATACGCAGTATTTT.

The rearrangement links TRBV27 to TRBJ1-1, with unresolved D. In germline, CDR1 is MNHEY, CDR2 SMNVEV (reference sequence). Between the trimmed V and J ends, which lost 8 bases and 5 bases, there was a span of 15 bases. The length of the CDR3 is 13 residues. The CDR3 sequence is CASAAPGVTEAFF. As DNA, the CDR3 is TGTGCCAGCGCCGCCCCCGGGGTTACTGAAGCTTTCTTT.

The rearrangement joins TRBV28 to TRBJ1-1, with 8 bases aligning to TRBD1. CDR3 length equals 15 residues. Germline V CDR1 and CDR2: MDHEN, SYDVKM. V was pared by 5 bases and J by 5 bases, with 10 bases of the junction left unmatched. The CDR3 DNA reads as TGTGCCAGCAGTGCGCCGACAGGGGAGGTTACTGAAGCTTTCTTT. This sequence encodes CASSAPTGEVTEAFF.

This clone is a singleton in its sample. The CDR3 DNA reads TGTGCCAGCAGTTTCCCCGCAGAGGATACGCAGTATTTT. Amino acid sequence: CASSFPAEDTQYF. V gene TRBV28 combines with J gene TRBJ2-3; D remains unclear. CDR1 is MDHEN and CDR2 is SYDVKM in the germline V gene. The CDR3 loop spans 13 amino acids. The V and J ends lost 3 bases and 6 bases respectively, with 10 bases between them.

The rearrangement joins TRBV28 to TRBJ2-7; D remains ambiguous. Germline V gene data show CDR1 as MDHEN and CDR2 as SYDVKM. The CDR3 contains 15 residues. V was clipped by 3 bases and J by 0 bases, with 12 bases between them. The CDR3 loop is CASSFDWKGSYEQYF. The CDR3, as DNA: TGTGCCAGCAGTTTTGACTGGAAGGGCTCCTACGAGCAGTACTTC.

The DNA of the CDR3 is TGTGCCAGCAGTTCGGCAGGGGGCAACTACGAGCAGTACTTC. Its protein is CASSSAGGNYEQYF. V and J are TRBV28 and TRBJ2-7; 8 bases align to TRBD1. CDR1 is MDHEN, CDR2 SYDVKM, per germline. The CDR3 extends over 14 amino acids. V lost 4 bases to trimming and J lost 3 bases; unmatched junction nucleotides: 5. The whole variable domain, remainder taken from reference TRBV28 and TRBJ2-7, is DVKVTQSSRYLVKRTGEKVFLECVQDMDHENMFWYRQDPGLGLRLIYFSYDVKMKEKGDIPEGYSVSREKKERFSLILESASTNQTSMYLCASSSAGGNYEQYFGPGTRLTVT.

The rearrangement links TRBV15 to TRBJ2-1; 9 bases are a match to TRBD2. CDR1 and CDR2 (germline): LNHNV, YYDKDF (reference sequence). The ends lost 11 bases at V and 10 bases at J; junction bases unmatched: 21. The CDR3 is 16 amino acids. The CDR3 loop is CALGFAGGPMRQEQFF. The CDR3 DNA reads as TGTGCCTTGGGGTTCGCGGGAGGGCCGATGAGACAGGAGCAGTTCTTC.

The chain employs TRBV5-4 and TRBJ1-4, with no clear D. Trimming removed 1 base at V and 0 bases at J, with 10 bases between. CDR3 length equals 16 residues. Per the germline V gene, CDR1 is SGHNT and CDR2 is YYREEE (reference sequence). CDR3: CASSLRRPATNEKLFF. The CDR3 DNA reads TGTGCCAGCAGCTTGAGAAGGCCCGCAACTAATGAAAAACTGTTTTTT.

About this clone itself: Compared with germline, one end of the junction differs, possibly owing to a read error. This chain joins TRBV19 and TRBJ2-2; D is unclear. Per germline, CDR1 LNHDA and CDR2 SQIVND (reference sequence). The CDR3 has 14 residues. CDR3: CASSVDPTPGELFF. The CDR3 nucleotides read TGTGCCAGTAGTGTAGACCCTACGCCAGGGGAGCTGTTTTTT.

The chain couples TRBV6-6 to TRBJ2-7; 8 bases are a match to TRBD1. The J segment lost 6 bases and the V segment lost 2 bases, leaving 3 bases of the junction unmatched. Germline V gene lookup returns CDR1 MNHNY and CDR2 SVGAGI (reference sequence). The length of the CDR3 is 13 residues. As DNA, the CDR3 is TGTGCCAGCAGTTACCCTGGACAGGGCGAGCAGTACTTC. Translating it yields CASSYPGQGEQYF.

The V gene is TRBV29-1, the J gene TRBJ2-1, with TRBD1 matching 8 bases. CDR1 is SQVTM and CDR2 is ANQGSEA in the germline V gene. V lost 4 bases to trimming and J lost 2 bases; unmatched junction nucleotides: 4. The CDR3 totals 14 residues. The chain's CDR3 is CSVAGGITYNEQFF. CDR3 in DNA: TGCAGCGTTGCAGGGGGCATCACCTACAATGAGCAGTTCTTC.

V gene TRBV7-4 combines with J gene TRBJ2-7, with D possibly matching TRBD1 (6 bases). The CDR3 is 15 residues long. Trimming removed 5 bases at V and 11 bases at J, with 25 bases between. Per germline, CDR1 SGHVT and CDR2 SQSDAQ. CDR3 in amino acids: CASSPRQAVPLLEYF. In DNA, the CDR3 is TGTGCCAGCAGCCCCCGACAGGCCGTCCCCCTGCTAGAGTACTTC.

This chain connects TRBV6-1 to TRBJ1-5; a weak D match, TRBD1 (5 bases). CDR1 and CDR2 (germline): MNHNS, SASEGT. Trimming shortened V by 5 bases and J by 7 bases, and 12 bases separated the two germline ends. This CDR3 comprises 13 residues. The CDR3, as DNA: TGTGCCAGCAGTTCCCAGACAGAACAGCCCCAGCATTTT. Its translation is CASSSQTEQPQHF.

This chain connects TRBV28 to TRBJ2-7; D is perhaps TRBD1 or TRBD2 (5 bases each). There are 15 residues in the CDR3. Trimming stripped 8 bases from V and 3 bases from J, with 20 bases between. Germline lookup yields CDR1 MDHEN and CDR2 SYDVKM. The CDR3 nucleotides read TGTGCCAGCGGGAAGGGGCGGGCCACCAGCTACGAGCAGTACTTC. It specifies CASGKGRATSYEQYF.

The chain joins TRBV7-9 to TRBJ1-4; TRBD1 is a possible D gene (6 bases). Germline V gene sequence: CDR1 SEHNR, CDR2 FQNEAQ (reference sequence). The CDR3 sequence is 15 residues long. V was pared by 2 bases and J by 10 bases, with 17 bases between. The CDR3, as DNA: TGTGCCAGCAGCTTACTCCGGGACAAAGCTGGAAAACTGTTTTTT. Amino acid sequence: CASSLLRDKAGKLFF.

The chain recombines TRBV5-1 with TRBJ2-7, with a weak D call TRBD1 (6 bases). The CDR3 length is 14 residues. V was cut by 0 bases and J by 6 bases, with 13 bases left in between. The germline V gene encodes CDR1 SGHRS and CDR2 YFSETQ. CDR3 DNA sequence: TGCGCCAGCAGCTTGGAGGGGCGACAGGCCGAGCAGTACTTC. Translated: CASSLEGRQAEQYF.